What follows are 20 T cell receptor beta chains derived from one specimen sequenced in a study of T cells in Graves' hyperthyroidism and ophthalmopathy. RNA transcripts served as the template for amplifying TCR beta CDR3 regions. The HTBI primer set served for first-round RT-PCR of the TCR CDR3. MiXCR was run by TCRdb on the multiplex PCR reads, yielding one entry per CDR3 protein. The sample contains approximately 640,000 distinct CDR3 sequences, roughly 15% of which appear only once. Sequenced input: blood. These receptor sequences come from a woman younger than 45 with Graves' hyperthyroidism.

This clonotype was seen a handful of times. V is TRBV19 and J is TRBJ1-1; D gene ambiguous. CDR3 length: 11 residues. V was trimmed by 10 bases and J by 13 bases, leaving 19 bases between them. CDR1 LNHDA and CDR2 SQIVND come from the germline V gene (reference sequence). DNA for the CDR3: TGTGCCAATTTTTCACGGGAAAAAGGTTTCTTT. The encoded protein is CANFSREKGFF.

This clonotype turned up a few times. CDR3 region: CASKGLTGPKSSYNEQFF. The CDR3 DNA sequence: TGTGCCAGCAAAGGATTGACAGGGCCGAAGAGCTCCTACAATGAGCAGTTCTTC. The chain uses TRBV7-9 and TRBJ2-1; 7 bases map to TRBD1. The CDR3 runs 18 residues. Germline CDR1 is SEHNR and CDR2 is FQNEAQ (reference sequence). Germline trimming cut 7 bases from V and 0 bases from J; bases unmatched to any gene: 15. The full variable domain, its missing parts supplied by reference TRBV7-9 and TRBJ2-1, is DTGVSQNPRHKITKRGQNVTFRCDPISEHNRLYWYRQTLGQGPEFLTYFQNEAQLEKSRLLSDRFSAERPKGSFSTLEIQRTEQGDSAMYLCASKGLTGPKSSYNEQFFGPGTRLTVL.

There are many counts of this clonotype. This chain joins TRBV29-1 and TRBJ2-1; D may be TRBD1 (5 bases). Germline CDR1 SQVTM, CDR2 ANQGSEA. The ends were cut back, 3 bases at V and 7 bases at J, with 22 bases in the middle. The CDR3 is 16 amino acids. The CDR3 sequence: CSVEIWGSFEANEQFF. CDR3 sequence (DNA): TGCAGCGTTGAGATTTGGGGCTCCTTCGAAGCAAATGAGCAGTTCTTC.

The chain uses TRBV7-2 and TRBJ1-4; TRBD1 might be the D (6 bases). The CDR3 sequence is 15 residues long. The V end was cut by 6 bases, the J end by 0 bases, with 11 bases between. Germline V gives CDR1 SGHTA, CDR2 FQGNSA. The CDR3 nucleotides read TGTGCCAGCAGATCACAGGGTACAACTAATGAAAAACTGTTTTTT. Amino acids: CASRSQGTTNEKLFF.

The chain uses TRBV20-1 and TRBJ2-7, with 7 bases that match TRBD2. The CDR3 length is 15 residues. In germline, CDR1 is DFQATT, CDR2 SNEGSKA (reference sequence). J was trimmed by 4 bases and V by 3 bases; bases with no gene match: 12. The CDR3 is CSARARGERRYEQYF. The CDR3, as DNA: TGCAGTGCTAGGGCCCGGGGGGAGAGAAGGTACGAGCAGTACTTC.

As regards this clonotype: Without the conserved terminal phenylalanine or tryptophan, this CDR3 likely stems from a read error. The DNA is omitted, as the CDR3 cannot be located on it reliably, and the CDR3 follows TCRdb's listing. CDR3 protein: CASSRGWGNTEASL. This chain joins TRBV7-2 and TRBJ1-1. Germline loops: CDR1 SGHTA, CDR2 FQGNSA. The CDR3 is 14 residues long, ends included.

This clonotype has ten or more counts. The V gene is TRBV11-2, the J gene TRBJ2-7; a possible D gene is TRBD1 (6 bases). Germline loops: CDR1 SGHAT, CDR2 FQNNGV. The CDR3 loop spans 13 amino acids. Trimming removed 6 bases at V and 3 bases at J, with 12 bases between. In nucleotides, the CDR3 is TGTGCCAGCAGACCCCCACAGGGCTACGAGCAGTACTTC. Its translation is CASRPPQGYEQYF.

On this clonotype itself: Given the absence of the conserved phenylalanine or tryptophan at the CDR3 end, a read error is likely. This chain uses TRBV28 with TRBJ2-3, with TRBD2 matching over 10 bases. The CDR3 consists of 16 residues. The germline V gene has CDR1 MDHEN and CDR2 SYDVKM. CDR3 residues: CASRERLAGDTDRQYV. CDR3 in DNA: TGTGCCAGCAGGGAACGGCTAGCGGGGGACACAGATAGGCAGTATGTT.

This chain uses TRBV2 with TRBJ2-1; 11 bases map to TRBD1. The V gene's germline CDR1 is SNHLY and CDR2 FYNNEI. CDR3 length: 14 residues. After removal of 4 bases from V and 8 bases from J, the junction contained 4 bases not matched to a gene. CDR3 sequence reads: CASSAGQGGHEQFF. The CDR3 DNA follows: TGTGCCAGCAGTGCGGGACAGGGGGGACATGAGCAGTTCTTC.

J is TRBJ1-4 and V is TRBV7-8, with a tentative D call TRBD1 (6 bases). Germline CDR1 reads SGHVS; CDR2 reads FQNEAQ. V was clipped by 5 bases and J by 7 bases, with 17 bases between them. The CDR3 length is 15 residues. The CDR3 here is CASSPEGGSTEKLFF. CDR3 DNA: TGTGCCAGCAGCCCAGAAGGGGGATCAACTGAAAAACTGTTTTTT.

The chain joins TRBV28 to TRBJ2-1; D uncertain. This CDR3 has 13 amino acids. Trimming took off 6 bases at V and 9 bases at J, with 15 bases between the two ends. Per germline, CDR1 MDHEN and CDR2 SYDVKM. The CDR3: CASSSQSATEQFF. The DNA for the CDR3 is TGTGCCAGCAGCAGTCAGAGCGCTACTGAGCAGTTCTTC.

In this sample, this clonotype turned up many times. The genes are TRBV12-3 or TRBV12-4 and TRBJ2-5; TRBD2 aligns across 8 bases. The CDR3 is 16 amino acids. The trim removed 5 bases at V and 2 bases at J, leaving 10 bases unmatched. CDR3 DNA sequence: TGTGCCAGCAGTCCCGCGGGGGCTAGCGGGCAAGAGACCCAGTACTTC. This translates into CASSPAGASGQETQYF.

This chain connects TRBV20-1 to TRBJ1-2; D is unclear. Germline V gene lookup returns CDR1 DFQATT and CDR2 SNEGSKA (reference sequence). The CDR3 contains 14 residues. Trimming removed 3 bases from V and 1 base from J, with 12 bases in between. The CDR3 nucleotides are TGCAGTGCTAGGCGTGGACCCGTTAACTATGGCTACACCTTC. It is translated as CSARRGPVNYGYTF.

At least ten counts were recorded for this clonotype. The chain recombines TRBV30 with TRBJ1-2; D is undetermined. The CDR3 sequence is 11 residues long. Germline-derived CDR1 and CDR2 are GTSNPN and SVGIG (reference sequence). V was cut by 0 bases and J by 5 bases, with 4 bases left in between. CDR3 sequence (DNA): TGTGCCTGGAGTGTACTTTATGGCTACACCTTC. Its protein is CAWSVLYGYTF.

This clonotype appeared a few times. V usage is TRBV4-3 and J usage is TRBJ2-1, with D perhaps TRBD2 (6 bases). There are 15 residues in the CDR3. Trimming pared 1 base from V and 6 bases from J, leaving 13 bases between. Looked up from germline, CDR1 is LGHNA and CDR2 is YSLEER. The CDR3 is CASSQGFSGVNEQFF. The CDR3 DNA follows: TGCGCCAGCAGCCAAGGGTTTAGCGGAGTCAATGAGCAGTTCTTC.

On this clonotype: Given a much more abundant clone one base away, this may be a read error. The rearrangement links TRBV2 to TRBJ2-7; D might be TRBD1 (6 bases). This CDR3 spans 13 amino acids. V shed 7 bases and J shed 6 bases, with 16 bases lying between them. Germline V gene sequence: CDR1 SNHLY, CDR2 FYNNEI. The CDR3 DNA sequence: TGTGCCAGCAATAATCAGGGCAGGGGCGAGCAGTACTTC. Translation: CASNNQGRGEQYF.

At least ten counts were recorded for this clonotype. The chain is built from TRBV30 and TRBJ1-1, with 8 bases fitting TRBD1. The CDR3 sequence is 12 residues long. Germline lookup yields CDR1 GTSNPN and CDR2 SVGIG (reference sequence). Unmatched junction bases numbered 6, after V lost 7 bases and J lost 5 bases. The CDR3 nucleotides are TGTGCCTTCCAGGGGGCGCAGACTGAAGCTTTCTTT. Encoded protein: CAFQGAQTEAFF.

A note on this clonotype: A much larger clone differs by one base, so this may be a read error. The V call is TRBV30, the J call TRBJ2-7; the match to TRBD2 covers 10 bases. The DNA end lines up better with TRBJ2-1; the J call may be wrong. The germline gives CDR1 GTSNPN, CDR2 SVGIG (reference sequence). This CDR3 is 15 amino acids long. CDR3 protein: CAVDPGLAISYEQFF. The CDR3 nucleotides are TGTGCCGTGGACCCGGGACTAGCGATCTCCTACGAGCAGTTCTTC.

In this sample, this clonotype turned up many times. The chain has TRBV5-1 and TRBJ2-7, with D possibly TRBD1 on 7 matching bases. Trimming took 4 bases from V and 5 from J, leaving 16 bases between them. The CDR3 spans 14 residues. Germline CDR1 SGHRS, CDR2 YFSETQ. DNA for the CDR3: TGCGCCAGCAGCAACCCAGGGGGGCGCAACGAGCAGTACTTC. Residues: CASSNPGGRNEQYF.

This clonotype was counted between two and nine times. The chain carries TRBV9 and TRBJ1-2, with 10 bases identical to TRBD1. The V segment lost 3 bases and the J segment 6 bases; nucleotides outside the gene matches: 2. Germline CDR1 is SGDLS and CDR2 is YYNGEE. The CDR3 is 13 residues long. CDR3 loop: CASSGDRGNGYTF. The CDR3 bases are TGTGCCAGCAGCGGGGACAGGGGAAATGGCTACACCTTC.